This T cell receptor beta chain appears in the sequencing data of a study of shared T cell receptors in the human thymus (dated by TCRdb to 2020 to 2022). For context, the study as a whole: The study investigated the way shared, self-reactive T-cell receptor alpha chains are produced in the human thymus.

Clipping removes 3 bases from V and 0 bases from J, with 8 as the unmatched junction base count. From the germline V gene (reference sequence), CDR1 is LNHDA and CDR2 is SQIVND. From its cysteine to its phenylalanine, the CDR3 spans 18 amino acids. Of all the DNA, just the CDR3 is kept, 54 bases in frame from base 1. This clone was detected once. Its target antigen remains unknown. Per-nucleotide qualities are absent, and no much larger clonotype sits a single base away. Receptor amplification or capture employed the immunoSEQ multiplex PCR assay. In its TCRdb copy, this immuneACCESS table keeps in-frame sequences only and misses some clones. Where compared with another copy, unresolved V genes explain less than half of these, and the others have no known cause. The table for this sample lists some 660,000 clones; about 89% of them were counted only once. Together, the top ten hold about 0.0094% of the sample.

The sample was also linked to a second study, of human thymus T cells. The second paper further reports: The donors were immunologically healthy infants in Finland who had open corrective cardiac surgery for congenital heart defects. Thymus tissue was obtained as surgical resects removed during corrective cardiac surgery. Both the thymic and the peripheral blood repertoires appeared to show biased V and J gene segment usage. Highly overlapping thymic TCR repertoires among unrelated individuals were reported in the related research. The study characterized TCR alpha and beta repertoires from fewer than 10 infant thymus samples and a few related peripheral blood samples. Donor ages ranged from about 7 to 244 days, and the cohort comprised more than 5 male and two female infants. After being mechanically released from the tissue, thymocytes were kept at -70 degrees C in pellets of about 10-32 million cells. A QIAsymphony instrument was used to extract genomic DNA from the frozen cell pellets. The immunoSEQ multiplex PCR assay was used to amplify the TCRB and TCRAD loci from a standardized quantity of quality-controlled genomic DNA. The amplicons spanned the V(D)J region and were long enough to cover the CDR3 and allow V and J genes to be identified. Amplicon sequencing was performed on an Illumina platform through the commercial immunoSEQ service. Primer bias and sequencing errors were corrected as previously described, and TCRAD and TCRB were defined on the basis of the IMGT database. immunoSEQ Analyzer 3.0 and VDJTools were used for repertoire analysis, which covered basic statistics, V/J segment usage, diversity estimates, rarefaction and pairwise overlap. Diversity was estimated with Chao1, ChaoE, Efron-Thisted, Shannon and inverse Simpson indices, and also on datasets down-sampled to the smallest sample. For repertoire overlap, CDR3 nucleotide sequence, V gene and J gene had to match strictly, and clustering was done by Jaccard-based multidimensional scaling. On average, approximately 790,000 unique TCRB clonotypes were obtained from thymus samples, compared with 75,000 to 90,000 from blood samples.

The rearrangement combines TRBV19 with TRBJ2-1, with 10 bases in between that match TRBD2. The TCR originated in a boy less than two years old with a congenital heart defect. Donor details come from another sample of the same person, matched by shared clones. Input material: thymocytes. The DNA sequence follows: TGTGCCAGTAGTATCCCCCTAGCGGGGGTCTTCTCCTACAATGAGCAGTTCTTC. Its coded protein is CASSIPLAGVFSYNEQFF.